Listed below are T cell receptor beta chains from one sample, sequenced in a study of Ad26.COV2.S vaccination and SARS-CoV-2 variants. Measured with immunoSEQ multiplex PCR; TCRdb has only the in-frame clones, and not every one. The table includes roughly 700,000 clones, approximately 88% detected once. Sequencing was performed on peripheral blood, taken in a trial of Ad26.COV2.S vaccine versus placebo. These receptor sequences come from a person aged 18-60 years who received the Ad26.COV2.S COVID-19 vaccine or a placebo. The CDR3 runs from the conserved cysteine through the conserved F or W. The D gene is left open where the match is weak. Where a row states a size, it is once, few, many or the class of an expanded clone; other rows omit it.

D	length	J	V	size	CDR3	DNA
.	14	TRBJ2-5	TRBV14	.	CASSQVLAGSAQYF	TGTGCCAGCAGCCAAGTTCTGGCAGGATCGGCCCAGTACTTC
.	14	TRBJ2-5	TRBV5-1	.	CASSLGIGQETQYF	TGCGCCAGCAGCTTGGGAATAGGCCAAGAGACCCAGTACTTC
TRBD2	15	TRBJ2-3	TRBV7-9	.	CASSLEAGVADTQYF	TGTGCCAGCAGCTTGGAGGCGGGAGTTGCAGATACGCAGTATTTT
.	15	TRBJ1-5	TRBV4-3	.	CASSQDRGIHQPQHF	TGCGCCAGCAGCCAAGATCGAGGCATCCATCAGCCCCAGCATTTT
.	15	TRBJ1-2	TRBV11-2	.	CASSLAGAGLDGYTF	TGTGCCAGCAGCCTAGCGGGTGCGGGACTTGATGGCTACACCTTC
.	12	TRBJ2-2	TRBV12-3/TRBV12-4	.	CASTLGGGELFF	TGTGCCAGCACCCTCGGGGGCGGGGAGCTGTTTTTT
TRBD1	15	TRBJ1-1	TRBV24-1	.	CATSDTGGGETEAFF	TGTGCCACCAGTGATACAGGGGGAGGGGAGACTGAAGCTTTCTTT
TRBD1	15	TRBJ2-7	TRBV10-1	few	CASSGGTGASYEQYF	TGCGCCAGCAGTGGAGGGACAGGGGCCTCCTACGAGCAGTACTTC
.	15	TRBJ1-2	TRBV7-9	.	CASSLGGQPNYGYTF	TGTGCCAGCAGCTTAGGAGGACAGCCCAACTATGGCTACACCTTC
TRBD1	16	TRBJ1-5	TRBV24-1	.	CATSDGGQRTNQPQHF	TGTGCCACCAGTGATGGGGGACAGAGAACCAATCAGCCCCAGCATTTT
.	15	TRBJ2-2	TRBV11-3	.	CASSLEGTNTGELFF	TGTGCCAGCAGCTTAGAGGGCACGAACACCGGGGAGCTGTTTTTT
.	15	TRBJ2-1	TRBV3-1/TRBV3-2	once	CASSPFGTSYNEQFF	TGTGCCAGCAGCCCTTTCGGGACCTCCTACAATGAGCAGTTCTTC
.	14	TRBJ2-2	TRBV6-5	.	CARRGGPNTGELFF	TGTGCCCGCAGGGGGGGGCCGAACACCGGGGAGCTGTTTTTT
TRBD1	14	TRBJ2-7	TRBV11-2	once	CASSLAGQLYEQYF	TGTGCCAGCAGCTTAGCGGGACAGCTCTACGAGCAGTACTTC
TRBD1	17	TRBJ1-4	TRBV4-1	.	CASSQEGQGASNEKLFF	TGCGCCAGCAGCCAAGAAGGACAGGGAGCCTCTAATGAAAAACTGTTTTTT
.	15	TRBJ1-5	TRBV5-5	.	CASSLSAGRNQPQHF	TGTGCCAGCAGCTTGTCGGCAGGCCGCAATCAGCCCCAGCATTTT
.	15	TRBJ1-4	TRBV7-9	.	CASSSTRGANEKLFF	TGTGCCAGCAGCTCCACCCGGGGCGCTAATGAAAAACTGTTTTTT
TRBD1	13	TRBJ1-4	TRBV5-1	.	CASRQGPNEKLFF	TGCGCCTCTCGACAGGGACCTAATGAAAAACTGTTTTTT
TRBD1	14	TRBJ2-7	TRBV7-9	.	CASSPQQGAYEQYF	TGTGCCAGCAGCCCACAACAGGGGGCCTACGAGCAGTACTTC
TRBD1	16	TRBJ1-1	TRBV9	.	CASSVLPGQGDTEAFF	TGTGCCAGCAGCGTACTGCCGGGACAGGGGGACACTGAAGCTTTCTTT
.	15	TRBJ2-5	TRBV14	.	CASSNKAYYQETQYF	TGTGCCAGCAGCAATAAAGCGTACTACCAAGAGACCCAGTACTTC
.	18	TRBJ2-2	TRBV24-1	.	CATSDALITNGNTGELFF	TGTGCCACCAGTGATGCTCTAATAACGAATGGGAACACCGGGGAGCTGTTTTTT
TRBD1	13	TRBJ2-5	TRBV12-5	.	CASRQGTQETQYF	TGTGCTAGCAGACAGGGAACACAAGAGACCCAGTACTTC
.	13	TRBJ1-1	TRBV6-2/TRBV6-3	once	CASSQGWVGEAFF	TGTGCCAGCAGCCAAGGGTGGGTTGGTGAAGCTTTCTTT
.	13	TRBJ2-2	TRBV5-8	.	CASSLQNTGELFF	TGTGCCAGCAGCTTGCAAAACACCGGGGAGCTGTTTTTT
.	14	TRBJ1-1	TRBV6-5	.	CASSYSVANTEAFF	TGTGCCAGCAGTTACTCGGTAGCGAACACTGAAGCTTTTTTT
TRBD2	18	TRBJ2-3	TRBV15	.	CATSRGRGLAAPGDTQYF	TGTGCCACCAGTAGAGGCCGGGGACTAGCGGCCCCAGGGGATACGCAGTATTTT
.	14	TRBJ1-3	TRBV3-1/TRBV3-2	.	CASSRQDSGNTIYF	TGTGCCAGCAGCCGACAGGACTCTGGAAACACCATATATTTT
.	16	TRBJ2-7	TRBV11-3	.	CASSLEGIRKDYEQYF	TGTGCCAGCAGCTTAGAGGGTATTCGAAAAGATTACGAGCAGTACTTC